Each of the 28 T cell receptor beta chains below was sequenced from the same sample in a study of CD8 T cells in Susac syndrome. Reverse transcription of roughly 0.45 to 1 ug RNA was performed with random hexamers. TCRdb reprocessed the immunoSEQ multiplex PCR reads with MiXCR, giving one entry per CDR3 protein. The sample carries some 150,000 distinct CDR3 sequences, about 95% recorded once. Material: CD4+ T cells from PBMCs. The receptors were gathered from a human donor with Susac syndrome.

The chain couples TRBV20-1 to TRBJ2-3; 10 nucleotides align to TRBD2. Germline assignment: CDR1 DFQATT and CDR2 SNEGSKA (reference sequence). The CDR3 extends over 15 amino acids. J gave up 6 bases and V 3 bases, and 9 bases lay outside the gene matches. CDR3 sequence (DNA): TGCAGTGCTAGGATAGCAAGCGGGGGGGCGGATACGCAGTATTTT. The encoded protein is CSARIASGGADTQYF.

The J gene is TRBJ2-2, the V gene TRBV29-1; D is perhaps TRBD2 (6 bases). The CDR3 has 16 residues. With 4 bases removed from V and 1 base from J, the gap between germline ends came to 16 bases. Germline-derived CDR1 and CDR2 are SQVTM and ANQGSEA. The CDR3, as DNA: TGCAGCGTTGTAAAGGAGGGTCGGGAGAACACCGGGGAGCTGTTTTTT. It encodes CSVVKEGRENTGELFF.

The J gene is TRBJ1-2, the V gene TRBV20-1; 7 bases line up with TRBD1. This CDR3 is built from 16 residues. Germline V gene data show CDR1 as DFQATT and CDR2 as SNEGSKA (reference sequence). Trimming cost V 3 bases and J 5 bases; bases outside gene matches: 15. In DNA form, the CDR3 reads TGCAGTGCTAGCCGTATGAGGCAGGGGGGAATTTATGGCTACACCTTC. Its translation: CSASRMRQGGIYGYTF.

The rearrangement links TRBV20-1 to TRBJ2-3, with D perhaps being TRBD1 or TRBD2 (5 bases each). Trimming cost V 6 bases and J 7 bases, with 14 bases left between them. CDR3 size: 12 residues. The germline V gene encodes CDR1 DFQATT and CDR2 SNEGSKA (reference sequence). The CDR3 reads CSAPGTWNTQYF. The CDR3 region has the DNA TGCAGTGCACCTGGGACGTGGAATACGCAGTATTTT.

The chain joins TRBV20-1 to TRBJ2-7; 10 nucleotides line up with TRBD2. The CDR3 runs to 16 residues. The V and J ends lost 5 bases and 2 bases, in that order; junction bases with no gene match: 12. Germline V gene sequence: CDR1 DFQATT, CDR2 SNEGSKA (reference sequence). CDR3 loop: CSARVGLAATPYEQYF. DNA of the CDR3: TGCAGTGCTCGCGTAGGACTAGCGGCCACCCCCTACGAGCAGTACTTC.

This clonotype was detected once. The CDR3 DNA reads TGTGCCATCAGTGAATCTGGACTAGCAGGGGACGAGCAGTACTTC. It translates to CAISESGLAGDEQYF. The chain uses TRBV10-3 and TRBJ2-7, with 8 positions matching TRBD2. This CDR3 comprises 15 residues. Germline CDR1 is ENHRY and CDR2 is SYGVKD. With V trimmed by 3 bases and J by 5 bases, 9 bases remained unmatched.

The CDR3 region is CASSRDRVGAKNIQYF. For the CDR3, the DNA is TGTGCCAGCAGTCGGGACAGGGTCGGGGCCAAAAACATTCAGTACTTC. V gene TRBV27 combines with J gene TRBJ2-4; 9 bases fit TRBD1. CDR3 length equals 16 residues. With V trimmed by 5 bases and J by 1 base, 6 bases remained unmatched. Germline CDR1 reads MNHEY; CDR2 reads SMNVEV (reference sequence).

In DNA, the CDR3 is TGCAGCGCACTAGATCCTGGTGAAGCTTTCTTT. This sequence encodes CSALDPGEAFF. This chain joins TRBV29-1 and TRBJ1-1; D is unresolved. Trimming left V 7 bases short and J 7 bases short, with 13 bases between. The CDR3 contains 11 residues. Germline-derived CDR1 and CDR2 are SQVTM and ANQGSEA.

This clonotype was observed a single time. J is TRBJ2-1 and V is TRBV11-2; the D gene could be TRBD1 or TRBD2 (5 bases each). The V and J ends lost 4 bases and 15 bases respectively, with 13 bases between them. The CDR3 totals 11 residues. Germline lookup yields CDR1 SGHAT and CDR2 FQNNGV. As DNA, the CDR3 is TGTGCCAGCAGCTCCCGGGACCGACTGTTCTTC. This codes for CASSSRDRLFF.

The CDR3 region is CSASEGPYEQYF. The CDR3 bases are TGCAGTGCTAGTGAAGGGCCCTACGAGCAGTACTTC. The chain recombines TRBV20-1 with TRBJ2-7; D remains unclear. The CDR3 is 12 amino acids. V gave up 3 bases and J gave up 2 bases, with 8 bases separating them. CDR1 and CDR2 from the germline V gene are DFQATT and SNEGSKA (reference sequence).

This chain joins TRBV9 and TRBJ2-3, with 13 bases matching TRBD2. The CDR3 covers 18 residues. Germline V gene lookup returns CDR1 SGDLS and CDR2 YYNGEE. The ends lost 0 bases at V and 5 bases at J; junction bases unmatched: 9. CDR3 coding DNA: TGTGCCAGCAGCGTAGGCCCCCGACTAGCGGGGGGTAGAGATACGCAGTATTTT. It yields the protein CASSVGPRLAGGRDTQYF.

This rearrangement joins TRBV24-1 to TRBJ2-3; 10 nucleotides agree with TRBD2. Unmatched junction bases numbered 2, after V lost 2 bases and J lost 4 bases. Germline loops: CDR1 KGHDR, CDR2 SFDVKD. The CDR3 runs to 15 residues. CDR3 DNA: TGTGCCACCAGTGATTCCGGACTAGCGGCAGATACGCAGTATTTT. Translation: CATSDSGLAADTQYF.

V usage is TRBV20-1 and J usage is TRBJ1-5, with D perhaps TRBD1 (5 bases). Germline V lookup: CDR1 DFQATT, CDR2 SNEGSKA (reference sequence). The CDR3 loop spans 13 amino acids. Trimming took off 5 bases at V and 5 bases at J, with 13 bases between the two ends. The CDR3, as DNA: TGCAGTGCTTCAGAGGGGCTCGATCAGCCCCAGCATTTT. It codes for CSASEGLDQPQHF.

CDR3 in amino acids: CASSPTPGQGLYEQYF. The DNA for the CDR3 is TGTGCCAGCTCACCCACCCCGGGACAGGGGCTTTACGAGCAGTACTTC. The genes are TRBV18 and TRBJ2-7; 10 bases are a match to TRBD1. J lost 4 bases, V lost 3 bases, and 9 bases had no gene match. The CDR3 is made up of 16 amino acids. Germline values: CDR1 KGHSH, CDR2 LQKENI.

The chain carries TRBV2 and TRBJ1-1; D is perhaps TRBD1 (5 bases). The CDR3 is 11 amino acids. CDR1 is SNHLY, CDR2 FYNNEI, per germline. V lost 2 bases and J 10 bases, leaving 8 bases between the germline ends. CDR3 coding DNA: TGTGCCAGCAGTGAACTCGGGGGAGCTTTCTTT. The encoded protein is CASSELGGAFF.

The chain uses TRBV29-1 and TRBJ2-5, with a weak D call TRBD2 (5 bases). CDR1 SQVTM and CDR2 ANQGSEA come from the germline V gene. V shed 3 bases and J shed 4 bases, with 9 bases lying between them. This CDR3 comprises 12 residues. The CDR3 loop reads CSVERAGETQYF. CDR3 DNA sequence: TGCAGCGTTGAGAGGGCGGGAGAGACCCAGTACTTC.

In nucleotides, the CDR3 is TGCAGTGCCCCAAGCTCGGGCGGAAACATTCAGTACTTC. Amino acid sequence: CSAPSSGGNIQYF. V usage is TRBV20-1 and J usage is TRBJ2-4; D not resolved. The germline V gene has CDR1 DFQATT and CDR2 SNEGSKA (reference sequence). The ends were cut back, 6 bases at V and 6 bases at J, with 15 bases in the middle. This CDR3 has 13 amino acids.

The chain has TRBV4-1 and TRBJ2-5; tentative D call: TRBD2 (6 bases). CDR3 length equals 14 residues. The V gene lost 4 bases and the J gene lost 1 base, with 10 bases spanning the gap. Germline V gene sequence: CDR1 MGHRA, CDR2 YSYEKL. CDR3 amino acids: CASSRGVIQETQYF. The CDR3 DNA is TGCGCCAGCAGCCGCGGGGTAATCCAAGAGACCCAGTACTTC.

This rearrangement joins TRBV7-3 to TRBJ2-1; D perhaps matches TRBD2 (6 bases). The germline gives CDR1 SGHTA, CDR2 FQGTGA. V was pared by 5 bases and J by 4 bases, with 12 bases between. This CDR3 contains 14 residues. DNA for the CDR3: TGTGCCAGCAGCGACCGGGGGTTTTACAATGAGCAGTTCTTC. Protein sequence: CASSDRGFYNEQFF.

The rearrangement uses TRBV12-5 and TRBJ2-3; D is unresolved. The germline gives CDR1 LGHNT, CDR2 FRNRAP. V shed 6 bases and J shed 1 base, with 5 bases lying between them. The CDR3 covers 12 residues. The CDR3 sequence: CASGAGTDTQYF. The CDR3 DNA sequence: TGTGCTAGTGGCGCAGGCACAGATACGCAGTATTTT.

CDR3 in DNA: TGTGCCAGCACAGAGTCCGAACAACAATTTCAGCCCCAGCATTTT. Its protein product is CASTESEQQFQPQHF. The rearrangement uses TRBV6-2 or TRBV6-3 and TRBJ1-5; D call uncertain. The germline gives CDR1 MNHEY, CDR2 SVGEGT. The ends were cut back, 7 bases at V and 6 bases at J, with 19 bases in the middle. The CDR3 is 15 amino acids.

The rearrangement joins TRBV29-1 to TRBJ2-3; possibly TRBD2 for D (6 bases). V dropped 5 bases and J dropped 2 bases, with 11 bases sitting between them. CDR1 is SQVTM and CDR2 is ANQGSEA in the germline V gene. The CDR3 has 13 amino acids. The CDR3 reads CSVYARDTDTQYF. The DNA for the CDR3 is TGCAGCGTTTACGCGCGGGACACAGATACGCAGTATTTT.

The chain joins TRBV5-1 to TRBJ2-5, with a tentative D call TRBD2 (5 bases). This CDR3 comprises 13 residues. Deletions cut 4 bases from V and 2 bases from J, with 9 bases between. Germline CDR1 reads SGHRS; CDR2 reads YFSETQ. The CDR3 sequence is CASSTGIQETQYF. In DNA, the CDR3 is TGCGCCAGCAGCACCGGGATTCAAGAGACCCAGTACTTC.

The J gene is TRBJ2-2, the V gene TRBV9; D might be TRBD1 or TRBD2, each matching 5 bases. V shed 1 base and J shed 6 bases, with 7 bases lying between them. Per germline, CDR1 SGDLS and CDR2 YYNGEE. This CDR3 comprises 13 residues. As DNA, the CDR3 is TGTGCCAGCAGCGTAATGGGGGCCGGGGAGCTGTTTTTT. Translation: CASSVMGAGELFF.

The chain links TRBV4-1 to TRBJ2-5, with D possibly TRBD2 on 6 matching bases. The CDR3 sequence is 16 residues long. The germline V gene has CDR1 MGHRA and CDR2 YSYEKL. V shed 0 bases and J shed 3 bases, with 14 bases lying between them. The DNA for the CDR3 is TGCGCCAGCAGCCAAGATAACAGCGGGCTAAAAGAGACCCAGTACTTC. This encodes CASSQDNSGLKETQYF.

The V call is TRBV3-1, the J call TRBJ2-5, with D perhaps matching TRBD1 (5 bases). The CDR3 has 13 residues. V gave up 6 bases and J gave up 2 bases, with 10 bases separating them. Germline CDR1 LGHDT, CDR2 YNNKEL (reference sequence). The CDR3: CASSWGLQETQYF. The CDR3 DNA reads as TGTGCCAGCAGTTGGGGCTTACAAGAGACCCAGTACTTC.

The chain uses TRBV5-4 and TRBJ2-5; D unclear. This CDR3 is 15 amino acids long. From germline, CDR1 is SGHNT and CDR2 YYREEE (reference sequence). V lost 4 bases to trimming and J lost 2 bases, with 15 bases between them. The CDR3: CASSPKGPLQETQYF. In DNA, the CDR3 is TGTGCCAGCAGCCCAAAGGGCCCTTTACAAGAGACCCAGTACTTC.

A few counts support this clonotype. CDR3 DNA sequence: TGCAGCGTTTCCCAGAGCACAGATACGCAGTATTTT. Translating gives CSVSQSTDTQYF. The genes are TRBV29-1 and TRBJ2-3; no clear D gene. This CDR3 contains 12 residues. The germline V gene has CDR1 SQVTM and CDR2 ANQGSEA. Deletions cut 5 bases from V and 0 bases from J, with 6 bases between.